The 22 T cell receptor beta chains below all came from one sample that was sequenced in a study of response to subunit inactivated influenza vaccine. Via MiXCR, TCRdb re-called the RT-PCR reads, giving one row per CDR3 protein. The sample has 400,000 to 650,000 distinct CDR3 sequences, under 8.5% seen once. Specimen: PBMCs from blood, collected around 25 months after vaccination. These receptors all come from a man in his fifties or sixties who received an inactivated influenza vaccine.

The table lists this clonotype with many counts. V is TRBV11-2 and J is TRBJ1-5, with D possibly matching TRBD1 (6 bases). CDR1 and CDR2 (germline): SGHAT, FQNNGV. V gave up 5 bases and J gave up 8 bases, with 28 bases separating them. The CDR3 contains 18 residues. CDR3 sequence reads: CASSTSSIGDTRLKPQHF. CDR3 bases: TGTGCCAGCAGCACAAGCTCTATCGGGGACACCCGTTTGAAGCCCCAGCATTTT.

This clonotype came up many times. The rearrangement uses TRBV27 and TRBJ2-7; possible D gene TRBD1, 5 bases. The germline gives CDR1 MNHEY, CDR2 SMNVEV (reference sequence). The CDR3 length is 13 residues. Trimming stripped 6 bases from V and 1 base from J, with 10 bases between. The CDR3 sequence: CASRRQLSYEQYF. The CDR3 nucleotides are TGTGCCAGCAGGAGACAGCTATCCTACGAGCAGTACTTC.

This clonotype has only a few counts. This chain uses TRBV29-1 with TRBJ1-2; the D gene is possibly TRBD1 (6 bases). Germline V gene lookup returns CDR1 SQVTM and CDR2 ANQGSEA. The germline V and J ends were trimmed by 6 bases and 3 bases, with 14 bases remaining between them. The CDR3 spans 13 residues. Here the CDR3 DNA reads TGCAGCGTAGTGACTCCAGGGGACTATGGCTACACCTTC. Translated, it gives CSVVTPGDYGYTF.

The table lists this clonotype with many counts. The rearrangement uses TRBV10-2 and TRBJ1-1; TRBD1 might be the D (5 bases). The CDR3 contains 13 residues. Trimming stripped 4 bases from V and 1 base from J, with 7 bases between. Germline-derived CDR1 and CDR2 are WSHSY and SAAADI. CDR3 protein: CASSGGTNTEAFF. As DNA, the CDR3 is TGCGCCAGCAGTGGAGGGACGAACACTGAAGCTTTCTTT.

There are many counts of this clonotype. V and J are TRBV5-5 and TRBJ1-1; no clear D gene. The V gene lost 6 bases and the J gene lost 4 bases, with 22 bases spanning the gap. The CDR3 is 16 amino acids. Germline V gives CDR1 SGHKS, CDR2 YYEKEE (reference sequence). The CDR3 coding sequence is TGTGCCAGCACCTTTGGGGTGAGGGATATTGGCACTGAAGCTTTCTTT. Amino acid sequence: CASTFGVRDIGTEAFF.

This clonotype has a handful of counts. CDR3 region: CASSLMRGTTDTQYF. CDR3 coding DNA: TGTGCCAGCAGTTTGATGCGGGGGACCACAGATACGCAGTATTTT. This chain uses TRBV27 with TRBJ2-3, with 7 bases identical to TRBD2. With V trimmed by 3 bases and J by 2 bases, 5 bases remained unmatched. CDR1 is MNHEY, CDR2 SMNVEV, per germline (reference sequence). This CDR3 has 15 amino acids.

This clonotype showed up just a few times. CDR3 in DNA: TGCGCCAGCAGCATACTAGCGGAGGGGGAGACCCAGTACTTC. Residues: CASSILAEGETQYF. This sequence joins TRBV5-1 and TRBJ2-5; 8 nucleotides line up with TRBD2. After removal of 4 bases from V and 5 bases from J, the junction contained 7 bases not matched to a gene. The germline gives CDR1 SGHRS, CDR2 YFSETQ. CDR3 length equals 14 residues.

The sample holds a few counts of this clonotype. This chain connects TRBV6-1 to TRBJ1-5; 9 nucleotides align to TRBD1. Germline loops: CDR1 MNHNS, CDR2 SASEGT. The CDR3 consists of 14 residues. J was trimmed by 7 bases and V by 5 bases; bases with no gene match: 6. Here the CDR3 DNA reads TGTGCCAGCAGTAGGACAGGGGTTGAACAGCCCCAGCATTTT. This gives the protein CASSRTGVEQPQHF.

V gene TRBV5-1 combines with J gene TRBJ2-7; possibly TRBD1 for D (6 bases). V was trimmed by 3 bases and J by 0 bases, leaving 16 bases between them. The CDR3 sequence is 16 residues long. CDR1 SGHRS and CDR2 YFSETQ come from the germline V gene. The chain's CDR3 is CASSWKDRSSSYEQYF. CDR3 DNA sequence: TGCGCCAGCAGCTGGAAGGACAGATCGAGCTCCTACGAGCAGTACTTC.

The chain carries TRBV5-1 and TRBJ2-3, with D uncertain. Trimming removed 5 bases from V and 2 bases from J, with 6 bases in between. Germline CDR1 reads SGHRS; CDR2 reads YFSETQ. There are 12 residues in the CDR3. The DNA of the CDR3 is TGCGCCAGCAGGCTGTCCACAGATACGCAGTATTTT. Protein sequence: CASRLSTDTQYF.

CDR3 loop: CASSGWGTDTQYF. The CDR3 DNA sequence: TGTGCCAGCAGCGGGTGGGGCACAGATACGCAGTATTTT. The chain employs TRBV6-2 or TRBV6-3 and TRBJ2-3, with no clear D. The CDR3 covers 13 residues. V lost 6 bases to trimming and J lost 1 base, with 8 bases between them. Germline-derived CDR1 and CDR2 are MNHEY and SVGEGT.

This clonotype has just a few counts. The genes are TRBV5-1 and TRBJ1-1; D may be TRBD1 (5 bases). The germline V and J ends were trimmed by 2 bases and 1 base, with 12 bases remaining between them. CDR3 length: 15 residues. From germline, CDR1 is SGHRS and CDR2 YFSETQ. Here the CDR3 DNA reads TGCGCCAGCAGCTTCTCCGGGACGGAGAACACTGAAGCTTTCTTT. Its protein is CASSFSGTENTEAFF.

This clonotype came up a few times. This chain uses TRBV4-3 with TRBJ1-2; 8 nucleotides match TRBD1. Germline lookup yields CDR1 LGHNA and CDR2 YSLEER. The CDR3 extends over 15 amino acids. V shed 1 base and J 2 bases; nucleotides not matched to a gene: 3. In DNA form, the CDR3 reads TGCGCCAGCAGCCAAGGGACAGGGCACAACTATGGCTACACCTTC. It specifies CASSQGTGHNYGYTF.

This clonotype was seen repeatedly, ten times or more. DNA of the CDR3: TGTGCCAGCAGCCTCCTAGAACTAGCGGGAAACACCGGGGAGCTGTTTTTT. It yields the protein CASSLLELAGNTGELFF. This chain links TRBV27 with TRBJ2-2; 10 bases agree with TRBD2. The CDR3 totals 17 residues. V trimming: 6 bases; J trimming: 2 bases; junction bases outside the gene matches: 9. From germline, CDR1 is MNHEY and CDR2 SMNVEV (reference sequence).

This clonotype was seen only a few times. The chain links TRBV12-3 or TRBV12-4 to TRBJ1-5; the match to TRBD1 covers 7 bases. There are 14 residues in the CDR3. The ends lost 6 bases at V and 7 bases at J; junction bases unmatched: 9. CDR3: CASRIRDSAQPQHF. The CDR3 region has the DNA TGTGCCAGCAGAATTCGGGACAGCGCCCAGCCCCAGCATTTT.

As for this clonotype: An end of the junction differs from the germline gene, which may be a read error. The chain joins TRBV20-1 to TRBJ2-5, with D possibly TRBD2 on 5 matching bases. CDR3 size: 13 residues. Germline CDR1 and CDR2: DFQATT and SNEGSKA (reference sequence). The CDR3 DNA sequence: TGCTGTGCTAGATTCGGGGATGGGGAGACCCAGTACTTC. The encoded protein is CCARFGDGETQYF.

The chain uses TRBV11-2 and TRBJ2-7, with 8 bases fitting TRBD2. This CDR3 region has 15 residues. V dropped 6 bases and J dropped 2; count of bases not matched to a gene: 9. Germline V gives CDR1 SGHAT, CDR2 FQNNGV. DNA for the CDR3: TGTGCCAGCAGGATAGAGGCGGGACTAGCCTACGAGCAGTACTTC. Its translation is CASRIEAGLAYEQYF.

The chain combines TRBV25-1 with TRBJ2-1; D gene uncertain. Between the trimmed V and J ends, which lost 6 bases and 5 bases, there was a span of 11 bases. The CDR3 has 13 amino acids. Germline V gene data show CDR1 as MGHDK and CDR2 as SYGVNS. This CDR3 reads CASRVETNNEQFF. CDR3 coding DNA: TGTGCCAGCAGGGTAGAGACAAACAATGAGCAGTTCTTC.

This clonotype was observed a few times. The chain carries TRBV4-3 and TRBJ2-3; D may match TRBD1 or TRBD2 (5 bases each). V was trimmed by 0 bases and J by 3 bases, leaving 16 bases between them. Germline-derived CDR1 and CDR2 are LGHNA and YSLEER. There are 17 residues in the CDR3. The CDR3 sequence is CASSQDGERGWTDTQYF. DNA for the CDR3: TGCGCCAGCAGCCAAGATGGGGAGAGGGGTTGGACAGATACGCAGTATTTT.

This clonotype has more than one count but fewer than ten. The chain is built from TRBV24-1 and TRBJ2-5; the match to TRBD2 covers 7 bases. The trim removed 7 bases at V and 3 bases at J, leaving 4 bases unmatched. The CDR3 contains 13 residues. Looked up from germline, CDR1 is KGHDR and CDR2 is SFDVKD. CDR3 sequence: CATSPGGEETQYF. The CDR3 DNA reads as TGTGCCACCAGCCCGGGGGGAGAAGAGACCCAGTACTTC.

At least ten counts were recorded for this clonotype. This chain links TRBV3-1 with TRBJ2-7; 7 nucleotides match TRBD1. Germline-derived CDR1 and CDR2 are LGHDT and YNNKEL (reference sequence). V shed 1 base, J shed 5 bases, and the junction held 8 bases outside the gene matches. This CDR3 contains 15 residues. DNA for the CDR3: TGTGCCAGCAGCCAAGGTTGGGATGGACAGGACGAGCAGTACTTC. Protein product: CASSQGWDGQDEQYF.

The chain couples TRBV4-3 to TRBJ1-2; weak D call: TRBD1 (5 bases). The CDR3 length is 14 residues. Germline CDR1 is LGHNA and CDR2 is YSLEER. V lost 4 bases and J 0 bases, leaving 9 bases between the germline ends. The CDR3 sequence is CASSLEQANYGYTF. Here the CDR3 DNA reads TGCGCCAGCAGCCTGGAACAGGCTAACTATGGCTACACCTTC.